The present T cell receptor beta chain was sequenced within a study of T cell clonality in common variable immunodeficiency. Whole-study findings and limits: Fewer deletions and N-nucleotide insertions were reportedly seen in common variable immunodeficiency TCR beta sequences. What drives increased CVID clonality needs T cell subpopulation sequencing.

The V gene lost 0 bases and the J gene lost 6 bases, with 12 bases spanning the gap. CDR1 is LGHNA and CDR2 is YNFKEQ in the germline V gene. This CDR3 is 14 amino acids long. Equal genomic DNA amounts from CVID and control samples were sequenced. Method: immunoSEQ multiplex PCR; TCRdb's copy keeps in-frame clones and lacks some. The repertoire consists of about 42,000 clones, none detected only once. This clone was recorded at least ten times. Its cognate antigen is unknown. The DNA ends 3 residues before the CDR3 does, and the rest of the CDR3 is filled in from the germline J gene. Sequencing was done on a sample of peripheral blood mononuclear cells. The origin of this receptor is a person aged 18 to 70 in good health. The chain employs TRBV4-2 and TRBJ2-7; no reliable D call. The DNA read from the CDR3 is TGTGCCAGCAGCCAAGAGAAGGGCCTTGGCGAG. The encoded protein is CASSQEKGLGE. The complete CDR3 protein is CASSQEKGLGEQYF.